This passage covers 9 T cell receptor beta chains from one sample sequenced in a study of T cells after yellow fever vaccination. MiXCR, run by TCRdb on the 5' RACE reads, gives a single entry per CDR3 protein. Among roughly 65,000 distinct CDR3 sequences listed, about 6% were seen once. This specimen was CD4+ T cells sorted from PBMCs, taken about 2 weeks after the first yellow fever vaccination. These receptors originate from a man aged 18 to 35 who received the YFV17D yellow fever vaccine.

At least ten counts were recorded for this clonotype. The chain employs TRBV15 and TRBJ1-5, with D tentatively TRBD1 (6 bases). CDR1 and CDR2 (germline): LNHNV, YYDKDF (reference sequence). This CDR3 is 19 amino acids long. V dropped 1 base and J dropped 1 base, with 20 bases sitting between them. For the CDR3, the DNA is TGTGCCACCAGCAGAGTAGGTGGGGGGCGCTTGGCGAGCAATCAGCCCCAGCATTTT. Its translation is CATSRVGGGRLASNQPQHF.

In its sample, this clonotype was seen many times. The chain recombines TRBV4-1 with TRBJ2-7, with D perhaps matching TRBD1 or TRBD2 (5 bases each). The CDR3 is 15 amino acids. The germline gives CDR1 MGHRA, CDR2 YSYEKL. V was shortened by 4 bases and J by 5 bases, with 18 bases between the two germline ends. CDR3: CASSPGPWSDNEQYF. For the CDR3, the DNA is TGCGCCAGCAGCCCGGGGCCTTGGTCGGATAACGAGCAGTACTTC.

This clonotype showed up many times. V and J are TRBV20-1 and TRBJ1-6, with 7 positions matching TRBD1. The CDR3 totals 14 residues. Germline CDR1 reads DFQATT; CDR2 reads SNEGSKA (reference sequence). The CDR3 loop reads CSQGGISYNSPLHF. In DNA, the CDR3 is TGCAGCCAGGGGGGTATCTCCTATAATTCACCCCTCCACTTT.

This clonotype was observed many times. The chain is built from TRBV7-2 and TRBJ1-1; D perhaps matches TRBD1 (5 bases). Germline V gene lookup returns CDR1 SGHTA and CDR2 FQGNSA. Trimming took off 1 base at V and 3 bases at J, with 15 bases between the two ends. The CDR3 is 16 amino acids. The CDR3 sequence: CASSLVPVGRDTEAFF. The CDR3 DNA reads TGTGCCAGCAGCTTAGTTCCTGTGGGCAGGGACACTGAAGCTTTCTTT.

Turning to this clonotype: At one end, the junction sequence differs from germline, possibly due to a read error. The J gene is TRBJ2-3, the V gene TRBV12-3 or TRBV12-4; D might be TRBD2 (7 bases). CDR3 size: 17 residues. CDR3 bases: TGTGGCAGCAGCTCCCGTATTAGGGGGGGGCCCGCGGATACGCAGTATTTT. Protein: CGSSSRIRGGPADTQYF.

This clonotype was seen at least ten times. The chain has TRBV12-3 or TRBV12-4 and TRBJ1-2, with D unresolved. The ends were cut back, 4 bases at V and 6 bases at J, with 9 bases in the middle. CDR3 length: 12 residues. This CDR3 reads CASSWYINGYTF. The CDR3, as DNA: TGTGCCAGCAGTTGGTATATCAATGGCTACACCTTC.

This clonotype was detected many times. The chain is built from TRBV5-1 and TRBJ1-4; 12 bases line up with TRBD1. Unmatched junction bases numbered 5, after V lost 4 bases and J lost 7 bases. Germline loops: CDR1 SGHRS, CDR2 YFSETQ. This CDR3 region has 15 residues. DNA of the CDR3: TGCGCCAGCAGCAGGGGACAGGGGGCTCCTGAAAAACTGTTTTTT. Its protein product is CASSRGQGAPEKLFF.

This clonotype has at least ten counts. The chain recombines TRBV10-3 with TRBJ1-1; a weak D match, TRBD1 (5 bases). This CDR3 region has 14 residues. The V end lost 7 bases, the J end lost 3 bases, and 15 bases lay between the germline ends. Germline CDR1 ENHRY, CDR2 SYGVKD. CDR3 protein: CAITRQSGDTEAFF. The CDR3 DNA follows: TGTGCCATCACCCGACAGTCGGGGGACACTGAAGCTTTCTTT.

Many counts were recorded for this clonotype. CDR3 sequence: CASSATSGGLNEQFF. The CDR3 DNA is TGTGCCAGCAGTGCCACTAGCGGGGGTTTAAATGAGCAGTTCTTC. V is TRBV6-4 and J is TRBJ2-1, with 11 bases lining up with TRBD2. Trimming at V came to 4 bases and at J to 7 bases, leaving 6 bases not matched to a gene. From germline, CDR1 is MRHNA and CDR2 SNTAGT. The CDR3 runs to 15 residues.